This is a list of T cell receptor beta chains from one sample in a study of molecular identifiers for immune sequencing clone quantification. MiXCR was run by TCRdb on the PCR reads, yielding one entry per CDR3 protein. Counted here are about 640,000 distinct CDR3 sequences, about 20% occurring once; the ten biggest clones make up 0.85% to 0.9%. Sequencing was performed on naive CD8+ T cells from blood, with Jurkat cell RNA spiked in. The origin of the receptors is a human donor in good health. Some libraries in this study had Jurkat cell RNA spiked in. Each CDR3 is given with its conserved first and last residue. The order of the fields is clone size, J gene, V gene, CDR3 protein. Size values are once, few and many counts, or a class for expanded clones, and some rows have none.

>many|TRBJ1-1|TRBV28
CASSLEKQGVPEAFF
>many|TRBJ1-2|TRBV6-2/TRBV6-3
CASSYPPGGYGYTF
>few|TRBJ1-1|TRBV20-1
CSARETGTAHSGTEAFF
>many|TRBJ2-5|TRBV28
CASSRQGAETQYF
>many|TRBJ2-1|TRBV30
CAWSLDSYNEQFF
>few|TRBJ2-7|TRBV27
CASSLAVQGGYEQYF
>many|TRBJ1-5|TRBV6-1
CASSDEQPQHF
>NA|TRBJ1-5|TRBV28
CASSIGTGLSQPQHF
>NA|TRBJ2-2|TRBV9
CASSVGAGANTGELFF
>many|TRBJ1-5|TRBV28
CASGDHNQPQHF
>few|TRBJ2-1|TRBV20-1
CSAIENGPRWSEQFF
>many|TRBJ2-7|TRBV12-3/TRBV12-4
CASSLGPGLYEQYF
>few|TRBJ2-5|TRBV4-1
CASSQQTERLQETQYF
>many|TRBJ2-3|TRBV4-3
CASSRYRASTDTQYF
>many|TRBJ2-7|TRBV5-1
CASGEGTSYEQYF
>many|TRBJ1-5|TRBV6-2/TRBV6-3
CASSYGTSQWPQHF
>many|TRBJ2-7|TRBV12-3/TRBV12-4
CASSHLVAGDYEQYF
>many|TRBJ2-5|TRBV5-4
CASSLDGVPQETQYF
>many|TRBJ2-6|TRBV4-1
CASSQGDGVQAGANVLTF
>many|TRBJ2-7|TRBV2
CASSRSGYEQYF
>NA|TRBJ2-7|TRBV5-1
CASGTGQGLYEQYF
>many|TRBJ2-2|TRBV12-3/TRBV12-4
CASRAGATGELFF
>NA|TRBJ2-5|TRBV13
CASSSRLGTQYF
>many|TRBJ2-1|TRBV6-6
CASSYLVRNEQFF
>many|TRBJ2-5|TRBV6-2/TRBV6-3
CASAAGSQETQYF
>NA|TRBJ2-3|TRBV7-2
CASSFLGGGNTDTQYF
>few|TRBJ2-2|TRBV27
CASSPRQTENTGELFF
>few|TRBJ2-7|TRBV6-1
CASRDAVGDEQYF
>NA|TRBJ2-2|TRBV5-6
CASSLGVGGELFF
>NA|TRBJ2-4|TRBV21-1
CASRSGTAKAKNIRYF
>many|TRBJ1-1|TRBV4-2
CASSQSTEAFF
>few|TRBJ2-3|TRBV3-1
CASSPTGMSTDTQYF
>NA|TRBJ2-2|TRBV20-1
CSTTVPGTNTGELFF
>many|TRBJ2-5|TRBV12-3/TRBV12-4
CASSFWRGSQETQYF
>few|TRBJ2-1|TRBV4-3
CASSQEQGSNEQFF
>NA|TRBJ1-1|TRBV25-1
CASSDGTGHTEAFF